Given below is one TCR beta chain in context. Its antigen is as yet unknown. The CDR3 has 14 residues. After removal of 6 bases from V and 3 bases from J, the junction contained 7 bases not matched to a gene. Germline V gene lookup returns CDR1 MDHEN and CDR2 SYDVKM. This entry comes from a study of cytomegalovirus exposure and HLA in healthy donors. Study outcomes and limitations: It was about 180 TCR beta chains that were listed as cytomegalovirus-associated.

Researchers ran the PCR with 60 Vbeta and 13 Jbeta primers. Sequenced by immunoSEQ multiplex PCR; TCRdb stores in-frame clones only, minus some. Of roughly 90,000 clones detected, 82% appear once; the ten largest clones hold 3% to 3.5%. The chain joins TRBV28 to TRBJ2-7; the match to TRBD1 covers 8 bases. The source is a man between 25 and 39 years old in good health and CMV-seropositive. The material sequenced was PBMCs. DNA of the CDR3: TGTGCCAGCAGCTCGGACAGGGCACGCTACGAGCAGTACTTC. Its translation is CASSSDRARYEQYF. The whole variable domain, filled in from reference TRBV28 and TRBJ2-7, reads DVKVTQSSRYLVKRTGEKVFLECVQDMDHENMFWYRQDPGLGLRLIYFSYDVKMKEKGDIPEGYSVSREKKERFSLILESASTNQTSMYLCASSSDRARYEQYFGPGTRLTVT.